This T cell receptor (beta chain) stems from a study of T cell responses to AZD1222 COVID-19 vaccine. Study-level findings and limits: Every sample of the repertoires postdated the peak T cell response. Dominant CD4 TCR responses targeted spike regions 160-218 and 743-854. Donors skewed white British and female; clonal diversity was possibly underestimated. Once two AZD1222 doses were given, Spike-specific TCR breadth and depth went up.

TCRdb's table, derived via immunoSEQ multiplex PCR, lists solely in-frame clones and lacks some. In the table there are tens of thousands of clones, about 89% of which are singletons. The CDR3 loop spans 17 amino acids. Trimming removed 3 bases at V and 6 bases at J, with 27 bases between. CDR1 is DFQATT and CDR2 is SNEGSKA in the germline V gene (reference sequence). Concerning this clone itself: Antigen specificity is unknown.

The specimen was peripheral blood, collected 28 days after the second AZD1222 dose. This receptor was obtained from an adult who received the AZD1222 COVID-19 vaccine. This rearrangement joins TRBV20-1 to TRBJ2-7, with D perhaps matching TRBD1 or TRBD2 (6 bases each). CDR3 in amino acids: CSASQGGSGTLRSEQYF. The CDR3 coding sequence is TGCAGTGCTAGTCAAGGGGGGAGTGGGACTTTACGAAGCGAGCAGTACTTC.